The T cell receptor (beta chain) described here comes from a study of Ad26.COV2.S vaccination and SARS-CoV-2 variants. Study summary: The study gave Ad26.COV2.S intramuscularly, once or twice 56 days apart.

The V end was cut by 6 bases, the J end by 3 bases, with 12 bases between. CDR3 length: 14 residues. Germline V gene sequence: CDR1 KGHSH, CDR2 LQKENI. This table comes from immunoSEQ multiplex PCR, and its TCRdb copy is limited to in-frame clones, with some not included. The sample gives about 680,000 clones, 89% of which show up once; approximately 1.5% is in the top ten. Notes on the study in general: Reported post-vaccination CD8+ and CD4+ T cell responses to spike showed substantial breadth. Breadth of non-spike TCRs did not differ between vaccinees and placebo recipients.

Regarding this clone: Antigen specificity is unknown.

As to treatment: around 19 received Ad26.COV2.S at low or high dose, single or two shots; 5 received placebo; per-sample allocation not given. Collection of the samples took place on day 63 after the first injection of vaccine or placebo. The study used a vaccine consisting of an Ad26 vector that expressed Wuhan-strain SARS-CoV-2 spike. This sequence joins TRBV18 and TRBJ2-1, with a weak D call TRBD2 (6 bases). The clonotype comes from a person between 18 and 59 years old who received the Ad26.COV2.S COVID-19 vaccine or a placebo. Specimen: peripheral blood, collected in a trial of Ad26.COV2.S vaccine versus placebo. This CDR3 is CASSLRRDYNEQFF. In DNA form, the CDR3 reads TGTGCCAGCTCCCTGCGGAGGGACTACAATGAGCAGTTCTTC.